The T cell receptor (beta chain) described here comes from a study of chemoradiotherapy in HPV16-positive cancers. This clone was found once. Profiled with immunoSEQ multiplex PCR; TCRdb holds only in-frame clones, not every one. This table holds fewer than 2,000 clones, about three quarters found once. Sequenced material: tumor tissue, taken from a patient who underwent chemoradiotherapy. The sequence came from a human donor with HPV-associated anogenital cancer.

CDR3 sequence: CASSPVRSLNTEAFF. CDR3 sequence (DNA): TGTGCCAGCAGCCCAGTCCGGAGCCTTAACACTGAAGCTTTCTTT. The rearrangement links TRBV7-9 to TRBJ1-1, with unresolved D. The CDR3 spans 15 residues. Trimming removed 5 bases at V and 2 bases at J, with 15 bases between. Germline lookup yields CDR1 SEHNR and CDR2 FQNEAQ (reference sequence).